A single sample is the source of the 20 T cell receptor beta chains below, sequenced in a study of blood T cell repertoires in COVID-19. Some clones are missing from TCRdb's copy, which holds only in-frame ones; the method was immunoSEQ multiplex PCR. The table shows some 290,000 clones, with about 90% occurring only once. The specimen sequenced was peripheral blood. The receptor set was obtained from a woman aged 30 to 39 with COVID-19, enrolled during active disease.

This chain joins TRBV6-5 and TRBJ2-4; tentatively, D is TRBD2 (7 bases). The CDR3 length is 15 residues. V dropped 5 bases and J dropped 6 bases, with 17 bases sitting between them. The germline V gene encodes CDR1 MNHEY and CDR2 SVGAGI. The CDR3 loop is CASSREGGRPNIQYF. CDR3 DNA sequence: TGTGCCAGCAGTAGGGAGGGGGGGCGACCAAACATTCAGTACTTC.

This rearrangement joins TRBV7-3 to TRBJ2-5, with 7 nucleotides matching TRBD2. V trimming: 5 bases; J trimming: 4 bases; junction bases outside the gene matches: 4. Germline V gives CDR1 SGHTA, CDR2 FQGTGA. This CDR3 is 13 amino acids long. The CDR3 nucleotides are TGTGCCAGCAGCGTAAGGGAGGGAGAGACCCAGTACTTC. Translated, it gives CASSVREGETQYF.

This chain links TRBV9 with TRBJ1-1, with TRBD1 matching 7 bases. The V gene end was trimmed by 4 bases and the J gene end by 0 bases; junction bases not matched to a gene: 12. CDR1 is SGDLS and CDR2 is YYNGEE in the germline V gene. The CDR3 is made up of 17 amino acids. The CDR3 region is CASSPESKGQLNTEAFF. Written as DNA, the CDR3 is TGTGCCAGCAGCCCAGAATCTAAGGGACAGCTGAACACTGAAGCTTTCTTT. Complete variable domain (other parts from reference TRBV9 and TRBJ1-1): DSGVTQTPKHLITATGQRVTLRCSPRSGDLSVYWYQQSLDQGLQFLIQYYNGEERAKGNILERFSAQQFPDLHSELNLSSLELGDSALYFCASSPESKGQLNTEAFFGQGTRLTVV.

V and J are TRBV28 and TRBJ1-6; tentatively, D is TRBD1 (6 bases). From germline, CDR1 is MDHEN and CDR2 SYDVKM. The CDR3 loop spans 16 amino acids. V was cut by 5 bases and J by 3 bases, with 14 bases left in between. The CDR3 region has the DNA TGTGCCAGCAGTCTGAGGACAGTTGGCTATAATTCACCCCTCCACTTT. This codes for CASSLRTVGYNSPLHF.

This clone was seen just once. In DNA form, the CDR3 reads TGTGCCAGCAGCCCCACTAGTGTGAGCGGGGAGCTGTTTTTT. Its translation: CASSPTSVSGELFF. This chain uses TRBV7-3 with TRBJ2-2; possibly TRBD2 for D (5 bases). Germline V gene data show CDR1 as SGHTA and CDR2 as FQGTGA. V was pared by 5 bases and J by 7 bases, with 14 bases between. The CDR3 length is 14 residues.

This clone was recorded once. This chain joins TRBV2 and TRBJ2-5, with TRBD1 matching 9 bases. The CDR3 extends over 14 amino acids. In germline, CDR1 is SNHLY, CDR2 FYNNEI. V dropped 5 bases and J dropped 5; count of bases not matched to a gene: 6. CDR3 DNA sequence: TGTGCCAGCAGTTCGCAGGGGACAGGGGAGACCCAGTACTTC. Its protein is CASSSQGTGETQYF.

V and J are TRBV21-1 and TRBJ2-2; the table names TRBD2, a call not compared with the DNA. TRBV21-1 represents a pseudogene. CDR3 length equals 16 residues. This CDR3 reads CASTRGRGKGTGELFF. CDR3 in DNA: TGTGCCAGCACCCGGGGGAGGGGAAAAGGAACCGGGGAGCTGTTTTTT.

The chain is built from TRBV7-3 and TRBJ2-7; 10 positions match TRBD2. From germline, CDR1 is SGHTA and CDR2 FQGTGA. CDR3 length equals 14 residues. After removal of 5 bases from V and 4 bases from J, the junction contained 5 bases not matched to a gene. The CDR3 sequence is CASSPLAGDYEQYF. As DNA, the CDR3 is TGTGCCAGCAGCCCCCTAGCGGGAGATTACGAGCAGTACTTC.

The chain uses TRBV6-2 or TRBV6-3 and TRBJ2-1; TRBD1 aligns across 9 bases. The germline gives CDR1 MNHEY, CDR2 SVGEGT. CDR3 length equals 18 residues. V lost 2 bases to trimming and J lost 0 bases; unmatched junction nucleotides: 8. CDR3 DNA sequence: TGTGCCAGCAGTTACGCCCCCGGGACAGGGATCTCCTACAATGAGCAGTTCTTC. Protein product: CASSYAPGTGISYNEQFF.

V gene TRBV27 combines with J gene TRBJ2-2; 7 nucleotides line up with TRBD2. CDR1 and CDR2 (germline): MNHEY, SMNVEV (reference sequence). Trimming at V came to 8 bases and at J to 4 bases, leaving 13 bases not matched to a gene. The CDR3 consists of 16 residues. CDR3 nucleotides: TGTGCCAGCGGATTCAGGAGCCCGGGAGGCACCGGGGAGCTGTTTTTT. It yields the protein CASGFRSPGGTGELFF.

The rearrangement uses TRBV5-1 and TRBJ2-2; 9 nucleotides line up with TRBD2. Germline CDR1 and CDR2: SGHRS and YFSETQ. Trimming removed 4 bases from V and 0 bases from J; junction bases left unmatched: 4. The CDR3 loop spans 16 amino acids. DNA for the CDR3: TGCGCCAGCAGCCCCCCTAGCGGGGCGAACACCGGGGAGCTGTTTTTT. As protein: CASSPPSGANTGELFF.

This chain joins TRBV3-1 (or the pseudogene TRBV3-2) and TRBJ2-1, with D uncertain. Trimming pared 4 bases from V and 5 bases from J, leaving 9 bases between. In germline, CDR1 is LGHDT, CDR2 YNNKEL (reference sequence). CDR3 length: 13 amino acids. CDR3 DNA: TGTGCCAGCAGCCTACGGGTCAACAATGAGCAGTTCTTC. This encodes CASSLRVNNEQFF.

The chain employs TRBV11-2 and TRBJ1-2, with 7 bases aligning to TRBD1. Looked up from germline, CDR1 is SGHAT and CDR2 is FQNNGV. J lost 8 bases, V lost 1 base, and 13 bases had no gene match. The CDR3 is 16 amino acids. The CDR3 loop reads CASSLGGTAAGMGYTF. Written as DNA, the CDR3 is TGTGCCAGCAGCTTAGGAGGGACAGCCGCCGGCATGGGCTACACCTTC.

This chain joins TRBV6-5 and TRBJ2-7, with a weak D call TRBD2 (5 bases). V lost 0 bases and J lost 3, with 9 bases in between. This CDR3 contains 14 residues. In germline, CDR1 is MNHEY, CDR2 SVGAGI. The CDR3 sequence is CASSYSRTFYEQYF. The CDR3 coding sequence is TGTGCCAGCAGTTACTCTCGGACTTTCTACGAGCAGTACTTC.

The chain combines TRBV30 with TRBJ2-7; 8 bases line up with TRBD1. The CDR3 spans 12 residues. Per germline, CDR1 GTSNPN and CDR2 SVGIG (reference sequence). Unmatched junction bases numbered 4, after V lost 4 bases and J lost 5 bases. Here the CDR3 reads CAWTNRGDEQYF. The CDR3 DNA reads as TGTGCCTGGACCAACAGGGGGGACGAGCAGTACTTC.

The V call is TRBV24-1, the J call TRBJ1-4; 8 positions agree with TRBD1. This CDR3 has 15 residues. Germline loops: CDR1 KGHDR, CDR2 SFDVKD. V lost 4 bases and J lost 6; bases outside the gene matches: 6. CDR3 residues: CATSDPGQADEKLFF. In DNA, the CDR3 is TGTGCCACCAGTGACCCGGGACAGGCAGATGAAAAACTGTTTTTT.

The sample holds one count of this clone. The rearrangement joins TRBV12-5 to TRBJ1-1; 9 bases are a match to TRBD1. From germline, CDR1 is LGHNT and CDR2 FRNRAP. The length of the CDR3 is 17 residues. J gave up 0 bases and V 1 base, and 6 bases lay outside the gene matches. The CDR3 reads CASGLAYRGPMNTEAFF. The DNA for the CDR3 is TGTGCTAGTGGTTTGGCGTACAGGGGGCCCATGAACACTGAAGCTTTCTTT.

This clone has a single count. The rearrangement uses TRBV9 and TRBJ1-2; D possibly corresponds to TRBD1 (6 bases). Germline assignment: CDR1 SGDLS and CDR2 YYNGEE. This CDR3 is built from 13 residues. V dropped 4 bases and J dropped 8 bases, with 15 bases sitting between them. CDR3 amino acids: CASSSTGPEGYTF. The CDR3 DNA reads as TGTGCCAGCAGCTCCACAGGGCCGGAGGGCTACACCTTC.

This chain links TRBV7-8 with TRBJ2-7, with D possibly being TRBD2 (6 bases). With 1 base removed from V and 3 bases from J, the gap between germline ends came to 13 bases. CDR1 and CDR2 (germline): SGHVS, FQNEAQ. The length of the CDR3 is 15 residues. The CDR3: CASSLGRGGGYEQYF. CDR3 DNA sequence: TGTGCCAGCAGCTTAGGGAGGGGAGGTGGCTACGAGCAGTACTTC.

V is TRBV11-3 and J is TRBJ2-7; 9 bases align to TRBD1. Germline lookup yields CDR1 SGHNT and CDR2 YENEEA. The CDR3 runs 15 residues. After removal of 1 base from V and 3 bases from J, the junction contained 4 bases not matched to a gene. The CDR3 is CASSLGGTGLYEQYF. As DNA, the CDR3 is TGTGCCAGCAGCTTAGGGGGGACAGGGCTCTACGAGCAGTACTTC.